This is a list of T cell receptor beta chains from one sample in a study of CD8 T cells in ankylosing spondylitis. TCRdb ran MiXCR on the 5' RACE reads and lists one entry per CDR3 protein. The data contain approximately 220,000 distinct CDR3 sequences, under 12% of them singletons. Sample: blood, either unsorted or a sorted T cell fraction (not recorded which). Every receptor here comes from a male donor with ankylosing spondylitis or in good health (not recorded which). Both conserved end residues are part of each CDR3. A D gene is named only where the DNA matches it firmly. Only some rows state a clone size, as once, few, many or a class for expanded clones.

>many|.|TRBV12-3/TRBV12-4|TRBJ2-3
CASSFLASDTQYF
TGTGCCAGCAGTTTCCTAGCATCGGATACGCAGTATTTT
>many|.|TRBV28|TRBJ2-2
CASSWTYTNTGELFF
TGTGCCAGCAGTTGGACGTATACGAACACCGGGGAGCTGTTTTTT
>many|.|TRBV12-3/TRBV12-4|TRBJ2-3
CASSPYSDREGDTQYF
TGTGCCAGCAGTCCTTACTCGGACAGGGAGGGAGATACGCAGTATTTT
>many|.|TRBV7-6|TRBJ2-1
CASSHRMRSNEQFF
TGTGCCAGCAGCCATCGAATGCGGTCGAATGAGCAGTTCTTC
>.|.|TRBV7-3|TRBJ1-2
CASSLAGGRGYTF
TGTGCCAGCAGCCTGGCCGGGGGACGTGGCTACACCTTC
>many|.|TRBV12-3/TRBV12-4|TRBJ2-1
CASRGTEGAYNEQFF
TGTGCCAGCAGGGGGACTGAGGGGGCCTACAATGAGCAGTTCTTC
>.|.|TRBV6-5|TRBJ1-2
CASSYLAGQNYGYTF
TGTGCCAGCAGTTACTTGGCAGGTCAAAACTATGGCTACACCTTC
>many|.|TRBV4-1|TRBJ2-7
CASSREDSYEQYF
TGCGCCAGCAGCCGGGAGGACTCCTACGAGCAGTACTTC
>many|.|TRBV5-1|TRBJ2-1
CASSLAGADPFFEEQFF
TGCGCCAGCAGCTTGGCCGGAGCGGACCCCTTTTTCGAAGAGCAGTTCTTC
>many|TRBD2|TRBV20-1|TRBJ2-3
CSARDSGGSSDTQYF
TGCAGTGCTAGAGATTCGGGGGGTTCAAGCGATACGCAGTATTTT
>many|TRBD1|TRBV20-1|TRBJ2-7
CSARVPGQGTDEQYF
TGCAGTGCTAGAGTACCAGGACAGGGAACCGACGAGCAGTACTTC
>.|.|TRBV20-1|TRBJ1-1
CSAREAGAMHTEAFF
TGCAGTGCTCGAGAGGCAGGGGCTATGCACACTGAAGCTTTCTTT
>few|TRBD2|TRBV7-8|TRBJ2-2
CASSLKSGGAYTGELFF
TGTGCCAGCAGCTTAAAGAGCGGGGGGGCCTACACCGGGGAGCTGTTTTTT
>many|.|TRBV20-1|TRBJ2-1
CSARGHERSSSYNEQFF
TGCAGTGCTAGAGGCCACGAGCGGTCGAGCTCCTACAATGAGCAGTTCTTC
>.|.|TRBV27|TRBJ1-1
CASPIEDPAFF
TGTGCCAGCCCAATTGAGGACCCAGCTTTCTTT
>many|.|TRBV5-1|TRBJ2-4
CASSTQTGNIQYF
TGCGCCAGCAGCACCCAAACAGGAAACATTCAGTACTTC
>.|.|TRBV27|TRBJ2-1
CASSLWRASSYNQQFF
TGTGCCAGCAGTTTATGGAGGGCAAGCTCCTACAATCAGCAGTTCTTC
>many|TRBD1|TRBV7-2|TRBJ2-2
CASSPGQGEGGELFF
TGTGCCAGCAGCCCGGGACAGGGCGAGGGCGGGGAGCTGTTTTTT
>.|.|TRBV23-1|TRBJ2-2
CAKGGSTGELFF
TGCGCCAAGGGGGGAAGCACCGGGGAGCTGTTTTTT
>.|TRBD1|TRBV7-3|TRBJ2-2
CASSYQQGVAGELFF
TGTGCCAGCAGCTACCAGCAGGGGGTCGCCGGGGAGCTGTTTTTT
>.|.|TRBV19|TRBJ2-1
CASSPNSENEQFF
TGTGCCAGTAGCCCCAATAGCGAAAATGAGCAGTTCTTC
>many|TRBD1|TRBV7-9|TRBJ1-6
CASSFDRVESPLHF
TGTGCCAGCAGCTTCGACAGGGTGGAATCACCCCTCCACTTT
>many|.|TRBV5-1|TRBJ2-7
CASSLGPDRRSYEQYF
TGCGCCAGCAGCTTAGGGCCCGACAGAAGATCCTACGAGCAGTACTTC
>.|.|TRBV28|TRBJ2-6
CASSLDLSGANVLTF
TGTGCCAGCAGTTTAGATCTCTCTGGGGCCAACGTCCTGACTTTC
>many|.|TRBV7-2|TRBJ2-4
CASSLGGRQYIQYF
TGTGCCAGCAGCTTAGGAGGACGGCAGTACATTCAGTACTTC
>.|TRBD2|TRBV20-1|TRBJ2-7
CSAPPSSGGSYEQYF
TGCAGTGCTCCCCCGAGTAGCGGGGGGAGCTACGAGCAGTACTTC
>many|.|TRBV12-3/TRBV12-4|TRBJ2-2
CASSSSTTGELFF
TGTGCCAGCAGTTCCAGCACCACCGGGGAGCTGTTTTTT
>few|.|TRBV7-9|TRBJ2-7
CASSLGGLGPYEQYF
TGTGCCAGCAGCTTAGGGGGCCTAGGGCCCTACGAGCAGTACTTC
>many|TRBD2|TRBV10-3|TRBJ2-1
CAISEPLMRLAGGYNEQFF
TGTGCCATCAGCGAACCCCTCATGAGACTAGCGGGGGGTTACAATGAGCAGTTCTTC
>.|.|TRBV3-1|TRBJ1-1
CASSQGVRYTEAFF
TGTGCCAGCAGCCAAGGGGTGAGGTACACTGAAGCTTTCTTT
>.|TRBD2|TRBV12-3/TRBV12-4|TRBJ2-1
CASSPDPGGQGNEQFF
TGTGCCAGCAGTCCGGATCCGGGGGGGCAGGGCAATGAGCAGTTCTTC
>many|.|TRBV5-1|TRBJ1-2
CASTTGDVDYGYTF
TGCGCCAGCACCACTGGGGACGTAGACTATGGCTACACCTTC
>.|.|TRBV2|TRBJ1-1
CASRVRLNTEAFF
TGTGCCAGCAGGGTCAGGCTGAACACTGAAGCTTTCTTT
>many|TRBD1|TRBV29-1|TRBJ2-3
CSVEGQGASDTQYF
TGCAGCGTTGAAGGGCAGGGGGCATCAGATACGCAGTATTTT
>.|TRBD1|TRBV4-2|TRBJ2-5
CASSGGRGPETQYF
TGTGCCAGCAGCGGGGGAAGGGGGCCCGAGACCCAGTACTTC
>many|.|TRBV20-1|TRBJ2-1
CSASDYNSYNEQFF
TGCAGTGCTTCTGACTACAACTCCTACAATGAGCAGTTCTTC
>many|.|TRBV7-8|TRBJ1-4
CASSLQGTGNEKLFF
TGTGCCAGCAGCTTACAGGGTACGGGGAATGAAAAACTGTTTTTT
>few|.|TRBV27|TRBJ1-2
CASSSGTARGGGYTF
TGTGCCAGCAGTTCCGGGACGGCAAGGGGCGGGGGCTACACCTTC
>.|.|TRBV25-1|TRBJ1-1
CASSRKAGSEAFF
TGTGCCAGCAGTAGAAAGGCGGGCTCTGAAGCTTTCTTT
>few|TRBD1|TRBV20-1|TRBJ1-2
CSASGDRVHYGYTF
TGCAGTGCTAGCGGTGACAGGGTTCACTATGGCTACACCTTC
>many|.|TRBV18|TRBJ2-3
CASSPRDTDTQYF
TGTGCCAGCTCACCCCGGGACACAGATACGCAGTATTTT
>many|TRBD1|TRBV5-1|TRBJ1-2
CASSRTTGASDGYTF
TGCGCCAGCAGCCGGACGACAGGGGCATCGGATGGCTACACCTTC
>many|TRBD1|TRBV29-1|TRBJ2-2
CSTGTGEVGELFF
TGCAGCACCGGGACAGGGGAAGTCGGGGAGCTGTTTTTT
>many|TRBD1|TRBV15|TRBJ1-3
CATSRDQGAGNTIYF
TGTGCCACCAGCAGAGATCAGGGGGCTGGAAACACCATATATTTT
>.|.|TRBV6-6|TRBJ1-4
CASLWGGGEKLFF
TGTGCCAGCCTCTGGGGGGGTGGGGAAAAACTGTTTTTT
>many|.|TRBV7-7|TRBJ1-1
CASSQLLGTEAFF
TGTGCTAGCAGCCAACTTCTGGGCACTGAAGCTTTCTTT